This TCR beta chain appears in the sequencing data of a study of vaccination effects on CD4 cells after COVID-19. V lost 3 bases, J lost 4 bases, and 20 bases stayed unmatched. The germline V gene has CDR1 KGHSH and CDR2 LQKENI. CDR3 length: 19 residues. This clone has a handful of counts. The antigen remains undetermined. Culture proceeded for 9 to 11 days, and CD4+ T cells were then isolated. Vaccine administered to participants consisted of two doses of either BNT162b2 or mRNA-1273. Profiling relied on immunoSEQ multiplex PCR, and the TCRdb table lists in-frame clones only, not all of them. The sample includes fewer than 55,000 clones, 70% of them seen just once.

The chain couples TRBV18 to TRBJ1-1; 7 nucleotides line up with TRBD1. The source is a human donor who received a COVID-19 vaccine. The sample was CD4+ T cells from PBMCs cultured without peptide, taken after COVID-19 vaccination. CDR3 DNA sequence: TGTGCCAGCTCACCGGTGGCAAAGACACACAGGGGTTCGGCCACTGAAGCTTTCTTT. Translating it yields CASSPVAKTHRGSATEAFF.